Shown below are 24 T cell receptor beta chains from a single sample sequenced in a study of T and B cells in COVID-19 patients. From blood, roughly 240-550 ng of genomic DNA served as TRB template. Multiplex PCR with BIOMED2 TRB-A/B primer pools amplified TRB rearrangements. One entry per CDR3 protein, called by TCRdb with MiXCR from the multiplex PCR reads. The sample lists 7,700 or so distinct CDR3 sequences, 25% to 35% occurring once. Sequencing was performed on blood. The receptors originated from a human donor with active COVID-19.

This clonotype is judged medium-sized (0.01 to 0.1%). The rearrangement joins TRBV27 to TRBJ2-7; D remains ambiguous. Germline V CDR1 and CDR2: MNHEY, SMNVEV (reference sequence). The CDR3 loop spans 14 amino acids. Trimming took off 0 bases at V and 0 bases at J, with 6 bases between the two ends. The CDR3 DNA reads as TGTGCCAGCAGTTTATCCCAGAGCTCCTACGAGCAGTACGTC. Translation gives CASSLSQSSYEQYV.

The chain couples TRBV5-6 to TRBJ2-1, with 7 bases identical to TRBD1. Germline trimming cut 4 bases from V and 1 base from J; bases unmatched to any gene: 5. Germline CDR1 is SGHDT and CDR2 is YYEEEE. This CDR3 has 15 amino acids. Here the CDR3 reads CASSRTGASYNEQFF. The CDR3 DNA reads as TGTGCCAGCAGCCGCACAGGGGCTTCCTACAATGAGCAGTTCTTC.

This clonotype was counted between two and nine times. The chain couples TRBV27 to TRBJ1-2, with D tentatively TRBD1 (6 bases). The V and J ends lost 3 bases and 6 bases respectively, with 11 bases between them. The CDR3 is 13 amino acids. Germline V lookup: CDR1 MNHEY, CDR2 SMNVEV (reference sequence). CDR3 loop: CASSLGHLDGYTF. DNA of the CDR3: TGTGCCAGCAGTTTGGGACACCTTGATGGCTACACCTTC.

This clonotype has a handful of counts. The chain employs TRBV11-2 and TRBJ2-1; TRBD2 matches at 8 bases. This CDR3 has 15 residues. Unmatched junction bases numbered 2, after V lost 2 bases and J lost 2 bases. Germline lookup yields CDR1 SGHAT and CDR2 FQNNGV. The CDR3 is CASSLSGGPYNEQFF. The CDR3 DNA follows: TGTGCCAGCAGCTTATCGGGGGGGCCCTACAATGAGCAGTTCTTC.

This clonotype counts as medium-sized. V usage is TRBV19 and J usage is TRBJ1-2; tentative D call: TRBD1 (5 bases). This CDR3 contains 12 residues. Germline V gene lookup returns CDR1 LNHDA and CDR2 SQIVND (reference sequence). V was pared by 5 bases and J by 4 bases, with 8 bases between. CDR3 sequence (DNA): TGTGCCAGTAGTTCGGGACCCTATGGCTACACCTTC. It encodes CASSSGPYGYTF. Drawing the rest from reference TRBV19 and TRBJ1-2, the complete variable domain is DGGITQSPKYLFRKEGQNVTLSCEQNLNHDAMYWYRQDPGQGLRLIYYSQIVNDFQKGDIAEGYSVSREKKESFPLTVTSAQKNPTAFYLCASSSGPYGYTFGSGTRLTVV.

This rearrangement joins TRBV12-3 or TRBV12-4 to TRBJ1-5; no clear D. Trimming shortened V by 10 bases and J by 2 bases, and 9 bases separated the two germline ends. This CDR3 has 12 residues. The CDR3 DNA sequence: TGTGCCACCTCTGGGCGCAATCAGCCCCAGCATTTT. Its translation: CATSGRNQPQHF.

By proportion, this clonotype is medium-sized. CDR3 bases: TGTGCCAGTAGTATAGCCCCACAAGGACCAAAACTGTTTTTT. Translating it yields CASSIAPQGPKLFF. The J gene is TRBJ1-4, the V gene TRBV19; D gene uncertain. The CDR3 runs 14 residues. V dropped 1 base and J dropped 10 bases, with 13 bases sitting between them. Germline-derived CDR1 and CDR2 are LNHDA and SQIVND (reference sequence). The full variable domain, in which reference TRBV19 and TRBJ1-4 provide the parts outside the CDR3, is DGGITQSPKYLFRKEGQNVTLSCEQNLNHDAMYWYRQDPGQGLRLIYYSQIVNDFQKGDIAEGYSVSREKKESFPLTVTSAQKNPTAFYLCASSIAPQGPKLFFGSGTQLSVL.

The V and J genes are TRBV19 and TRBJ2-1, with 7 bases aligning to TRBD2. Germline trimming cut 4 bases from V and 5 bases from J; bases unmatched to any gene: 5. This CDR3 has 14 amino acids. Germline assignment: CDR1 LNHDA and CDR2 SQIVND (reference sequence). The CDR3 loop reads CASSRGGLDNEQFF. The DNA for the CDR3 is TGTGCCAGTAGTAGGGGGGGATTGGACAATGAGCAGTTCTTC.

This clonotype appeared a few times. The chain recombines TRBV5-6 with TRBJ1-6; 7 nucleotides line up with TRBD1. In germline, CDR1 is SGHDT, CDR2 YYEEEE. V shed 0 bases, J shed 10 bases, and the junction held 7 bases outside the gene matches. The CDR3 is 15 amino acids. The CDR3 here is CASSLGQGDGSPLHF. Written as DNA, the CDR3 is TGTGCCAGCAGCTTGGGTCAGGGGGACGGATCACCCCTCCACTTT.

V usage is TRBV27 and J usage is TRBJ2-1, with TRBD1 matching over 8 bases. Germline V gives CDR1 MNHEY, CDR2 SMNVEV (reference sequence). Trimming removed 3 bases from V and 3 bases from J; junction bases left unmatched: 10. The CDR3 is 17 residues long. The CDR3, as DNA: TGTGCCAGCAGTTTTACGACAGGGGCCTACGACTACAATGAGCAGTTCTTC. Protein product: CASSFTTGAYDYNEQFF.

In its sample, this clonotype was seen a few times. The chain joins TRBV6-2 or TRBV6-3 to TRBJ2-5; D is unresolved. The CDR3 consists of 12 residues. Between the trimmed V and J ends, which lost 3 bases and 1 base, there was a span of 3 bases. Germline V CDR1 and CDR2: MNHEY, SVGEGT. CDR3 in amino acids: CASSYFQETQYF. The DNA for the CDR3 is TGTGCCAGCAGTTATTTCCAAGAGACCCAGTACTTC.

This clonotype was detected only a few times. The chain links TRBV19 to TRBJ1-1; D possibly corresponds to TRBD1 (6 bases). This CDR3 is 15 amino acids long. The germline gives CDR1 LNHDA, CDR2 SQIVND (reference sequence). Trimming stripped 6 bases from V and 5 bases from J, with 19 bases between. CDR3 sequence: CASRPGSSDRTEAFF. In DNA, the CDR3 is TGTGCCAGTAGACCCGGGAGTAGCGACAGGACTGAAGCTTTCTTT.

This clonotype has more than one count but fewer than ten. V gene TRBV5-1 combines with J gene TRBJ1-3, with TRBD1 matching over 8 bases. The V and J ends lost 0 bases and 6 bases, in that order; junction bases with no gene match: 5. Germline CDR1 is SGHRS and CDR2 is YFSETQ. The length of the CDR3 is 15 residues. CDR3 DNA sequence: TGCGCCAGCAGCTTGGTTCAGGGGGCGAAAAACACCATATATTTT. Translating gives CASSLVQGAKNTIYF.

This clonotype counts as medium-sized. This chain connects TRBV18 to TRBJ2-1; D might be TRBD1 (5 bases). The V gene lost 4 bases and the J gene lost 0 bases, with 13 bases spanning the gap. Germline assignment: CDR1 KGHSH and CDR2 LQKENI. The CDR3 is made up of 16 amino acids. The CDR3 region has the DNA TGTGCCAGCTCACTTGCAGGGCCGAGCTCCTACAATGAGCAGTTCTTC. This translates into CASSLAGPSSYNEQFF.

This chain connects TRBV6-2 or TRBV6-3 to TRBJ1-1; 7 bases match TRBD1. The CDR3 contains 14 residues. V was clipped by 2 bases and J by 1 base; unmatched bases: 1. Germline V CDR1 and CDR2: MNHEY, SVGEGT. The CDR3 loop is CASSYDRENTEAFF. The CDR3, as DNA: TGTGCCAGCAGTTACGACAGGGAGAACACTGAAGCTTTCTTT.

The chain combines TRBV28 with TRBJ1-2, with 7 positions matching TRBD1. After removal of 5 bases from V and 5 bases from J, the junction contained 11 bases not matched to a gene. This CDR3 comprises 15 residues. Germline V lookup: CDR1 MDHEN, CDR2 SYDVKM. Written as DNA, the CDR3 is TGTGCCAGCAGTACCGGGACAGCCTCCCGGTATGGCTACACCTTC. It codes for CASSTGTASRYGYTF.

The chain is built from TRBV6-1 and TRBJ1-5; 11 nucleotides align to TRBD1. Germline loops: CDR1 MNHNS, CDR2 SASEGT. Trimming removed 5 bases from V and 2 bases from J; junction bases left unmatched: 8. The CDR3 totals 17 residues. CDR3 region: CASSLAGTGGGNQPQHF. The CDR3 coding sequence is TGTGCCAGCAGTCTCGCCGGGACAGGGGGTGGCAATCAGCCCCAGCATTTT.

By share of the sample, this clonotype is large. The chain has TRBV6-5 and TRBJ1-6; D not certain. V lost 5 bases and J 0 bases, leaving 11 bases between the germline ends. Germline loops: CDR1 MNHEY, CDR2 SVGAGI. The CDR3 loop spans 16 amino acids. CDR3 sequence: CASSPLSSSYNSPLHF. The DNA for the CDR3 is TGTGCCAGCAGTCCCCTGTCCAGCTCCTATAATTCACCCCTCCACTTT.

This clonotype was detected only a few times. The CDR3 DNA reads as TGCGCCAGCAGCCCCGGGAGCGACTGGACCGGTGAAAAACTGTTTTTT. As protein: CASSPGSDWTGEKLFF. The chain uses TRBV5-1 and TRBJ1-4; D is ambiguous. The CDR3 runs 16 residues. V lost 4 bases, J lost 7 bases, and 20 bases lay in between. Germline V gives CDR1 SGHRS, CDR2 YFSETQ.

V and J are TRBV27 and TRBJ1-1; the D gene is possibly TRBD1 (5 bases). CDR1 is MNHEY, CDR2 SMNVEV, per germline (reference sequence). V was pared by 3 bases and J by 2 bases, with 10 bases between. The CDR3 loop spans 14 amino acids. The CDR3 nucleotides are TGTGCCAGCAGTTTTACTGGGGCAAACACTGAAGCTTTCTTT. Protein: CASSFTGANTEAFF.

This clonotype was seen once. The DNA of the CDR3 is TGCGCCAGCAGCCTCGGGACAGGGTTGTACGAGCAGTACTTC. It codes for CASSLGTGLYEQYF. V gene TRBV4-1 combines with J gene TRBJ2-7, with 9 bases identical to TRBD1. After removal of 4 bases from V and 4 bases from J, the junction contained 5 bases not matched to a gene. Germline V gene lookup returns CDR1 MGHRA and CDR2 YSYEKL. CDR3 length equals 14 residues.

The V and J genes are TRBV5-6 and TRBJ2-1; no clear D gene. The CDR3 extends over 16 amino acids. Per germline, CDR1 SGHDT and CDR2 YYEEEE. V dropped 2 bases and J dropped 3 bases, with 15 bases sitting between them. CDR3 region: CASSFPPVGLYNEQFF. CDR3 bases: TGTGCCAGCAGCTTTCCCCCCGTCGGTCTCTACAATGAGCAGTTCTTC.

By sample share, this clonotype is medium-sized. The gene calls are TRBV18 and TRBJ2-7; D gene unclear. Germline loops: CDR1 KGHSH, CDR2 LQKENI. V was trimmed by 0 bases and J by 1 base, leaving 1 base between them. There are 12 residues in the CDR3. As DNA, the CDR3 is TGTGCCAGCTCACCACCTTCCTACGAGCAGTACTTC. Encoded protein: CASSPPSYEQYF.

This clonotype counts as medium-sized (0.01 to 0.1%). V gene TRBV19 combines with J gene TRBJ1-5; D remains unclear. From germline, CDR1 is LNHDA and CDR2 SQIVND (reference sequence). The CDR3 covers 16 residues. Trimming removed 2 bases from V and 4 bases from J, with 15 bases in between. DNA for the CDR3: TGTGCCAGTAGTATATTGAGGGCGAACCTAAATCAGCCCCAGCATTTT. The encoded protein is CASSILRANLNQPQHF.